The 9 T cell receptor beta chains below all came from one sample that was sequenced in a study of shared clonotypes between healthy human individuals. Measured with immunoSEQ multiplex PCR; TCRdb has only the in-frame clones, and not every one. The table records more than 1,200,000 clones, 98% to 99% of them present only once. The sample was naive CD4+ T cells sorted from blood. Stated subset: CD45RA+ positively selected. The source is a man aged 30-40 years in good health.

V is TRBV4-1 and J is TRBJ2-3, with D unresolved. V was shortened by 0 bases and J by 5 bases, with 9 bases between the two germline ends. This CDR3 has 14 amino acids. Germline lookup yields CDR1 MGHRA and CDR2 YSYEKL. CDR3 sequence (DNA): TGCGCCAGCAGCCAAGATCTAACAATAGATACGCAGTATTTT. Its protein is CASSQDLTIDTQYF.

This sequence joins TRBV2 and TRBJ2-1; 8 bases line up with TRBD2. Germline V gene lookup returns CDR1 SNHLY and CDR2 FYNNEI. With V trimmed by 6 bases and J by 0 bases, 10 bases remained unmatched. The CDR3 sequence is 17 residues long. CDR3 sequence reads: CASRRASGRSSYNEQFF. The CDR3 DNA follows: TGTGCCAGCAGGCGGGCTAGCGGGCGTAGCTCCTACAATGAGCAGTTCTTC.

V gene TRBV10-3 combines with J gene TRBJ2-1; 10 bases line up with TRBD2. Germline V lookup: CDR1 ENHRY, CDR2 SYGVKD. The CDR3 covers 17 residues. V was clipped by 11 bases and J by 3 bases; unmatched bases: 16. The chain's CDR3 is CAAAGSSGRGLYNEQFF. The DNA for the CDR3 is TGTGCCGCCGCCGGCTCTAGCGGGAGAGGTCTCTACAATGAGCAGTTCTTC.

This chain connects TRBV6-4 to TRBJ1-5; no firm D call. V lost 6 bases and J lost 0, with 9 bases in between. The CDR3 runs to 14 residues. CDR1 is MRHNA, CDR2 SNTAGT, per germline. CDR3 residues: CASSMENSNQPQHF. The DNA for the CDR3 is TGTGCCAGCAGCATGGAAAATAGCAATCAGCCCCAGCATTTT.

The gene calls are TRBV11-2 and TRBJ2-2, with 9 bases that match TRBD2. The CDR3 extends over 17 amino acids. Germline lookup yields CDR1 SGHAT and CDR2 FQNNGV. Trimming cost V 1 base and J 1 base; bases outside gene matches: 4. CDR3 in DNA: TGTGCCAGCAGCTTAGTTAGCGGGAGCCGGAACACCGGGGAGCTGTTTTTT. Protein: CASSLVSGSRNTGELFF.

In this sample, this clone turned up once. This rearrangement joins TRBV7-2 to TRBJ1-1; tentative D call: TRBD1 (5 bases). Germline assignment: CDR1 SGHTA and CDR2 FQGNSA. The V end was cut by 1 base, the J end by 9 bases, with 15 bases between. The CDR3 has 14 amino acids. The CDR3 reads CASSLDMPGEQAFF. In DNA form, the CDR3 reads TGTGCCAGCAGCTTAGATATGCCGGGGGAACAAGCTTTCTTT.

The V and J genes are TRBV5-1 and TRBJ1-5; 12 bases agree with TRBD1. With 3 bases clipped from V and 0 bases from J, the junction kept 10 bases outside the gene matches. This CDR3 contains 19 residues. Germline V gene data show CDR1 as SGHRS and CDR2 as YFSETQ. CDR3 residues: CASSWRNRDRGPSNQPQHF. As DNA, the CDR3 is TGCGCCAGCAGCTGGCGTAACCGGGACAGGGGGCCTAGCAATCAGCCCCAGCATTTT.

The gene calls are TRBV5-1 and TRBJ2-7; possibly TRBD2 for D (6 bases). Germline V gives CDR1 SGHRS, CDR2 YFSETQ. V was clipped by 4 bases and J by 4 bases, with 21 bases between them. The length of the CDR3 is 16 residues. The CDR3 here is CASSPDYSTMKYEQYF. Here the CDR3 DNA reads TGCGCCAGCAGCCCGGACTATTCGACGATGAAGTACGAGCAGTACTTC. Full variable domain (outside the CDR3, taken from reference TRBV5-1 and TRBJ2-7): KAGVTQTPRYLIKTRGQQVTLSCSPISGHRSVSWYQQTPGQGLQFLFEYFSETQRNKGNFPGRFSGRQFSNSRSEMNVSTLELGDSALYLCASSPDYSTMKYEQYFGPGTRLTVT.

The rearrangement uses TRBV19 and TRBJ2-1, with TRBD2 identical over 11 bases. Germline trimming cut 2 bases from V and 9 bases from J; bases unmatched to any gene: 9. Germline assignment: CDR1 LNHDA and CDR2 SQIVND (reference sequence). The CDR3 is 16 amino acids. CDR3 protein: CASSITSGSPRSEQFF. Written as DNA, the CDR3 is TGTGCCAGTAGTATAACTAGCGGGAGTCCGAGAAGTGAGCAGTTCTTC.